This is a list of T cell receptor beta chains from one sample in a study of CD8 T cells in ankylosing spondylitis. TCRdb re-called the 5' RACE reads with MiXCR, one entry per CDR3 protein. In the table there are 450,000 or so distinct CDR3 sequences, approximately 26% of which are singletons. Sequencing was carried out using blood, either unsorted or a sorted T cell fraction (not recorded which). Receptors originate from a male donor with ankylosing spondylitis. The CDR3 runs from the conserved cysteine through the conserved F or W.

v_call cdr3_aa
TRBV5-1 CASSLGPEQYF
TRBV3-1 CASSLSTGMNTEAFF
TRBV3-1 CASSLTFGVSYEQYF
TRBV5-6 CASSSTGATNEKLFF
TRBV20-1 CSASVAHTGELFF
TRBV3-1 CASSSPLRGHNYEQYF
TRBV5-1 CASRPQVTWSYNEQFF
TRBV4-2 CASSHDAGENTEAFF
TRBV20-1 CSAEARDRGAYEQYF
TRBV20-1 CSARFSSDTQYF
TRBV7-2 CASSRDHTTDTQYF
TRBV9 CASSVGGKYQETQYF
TRBV5-1 CASSFIGSYNEQFF
TRBV12-3/TRBV12-4 CASVGQANTEAFF
TRBV20-1 CSALPAGSSYNEQFF
TRBV12-3/TRBV12-4 CASSLLGSYEQYF
TRBV12-3/TRBV12-4 CASSLSVNEKLFF
TRBV5-1 CASSLGLAGGLSNEQFF
TRBV5-1 CASGDSNNEKLFF
TRBV15 CATSRDWADSENTQYF
TRBV5-1 CASSFSAAYNEQFF
TRBV29-1 CSVPSEGRSTDTQYF
TRBV4-1 CASSRMPQMGRTGELFF
TRBV18 CASSPLSSVMNTEAFF
TRBV5-1 CAGSGTGSETQYF
TRBV3-1 CASSQKVRGTIYF
TRBV14 CASSRITGGVGEKLFF
TRBV7-8 CASSLGAGQGSPLHF
TRBV11-3 CASSSGQNNNEQFF
TRBV6-5 CASSYSGAGETQYF
TRBV6-7 CASSYPDPVGTGELFF
TRBV11-2 CASSLLPEGTGELFF
TRBV6-1 CATHSSAGVGVYEQYF
TRBV20-1 CSARTGTGPYYGYTF
TRBV24-1 CATSASTQGPSYEQYF
TRBV6-1 CASSQAGSWRTGELFF
TRBV6-1 CASSEGGAYYNEQFF
TRBV5-1 CASSLEGGASPQHF
TRBV5-1 CASSLEPSGNTIYF
TRBV28 CASSLYPREAFF
TRBV3-1 CASSQASTFLYNEQFF
TRBV30 CAWRTSGKETQYF
TRBV4-1 CASSQVSTGPQETQYF
TRBV5-1 CASSAQSVFQETQYF
TRBV4-1 CASSQANGPYNEQFF
TRBV5-1 CASSGGYGANVLTF
TRBV4-1 CASSLGGGINTEAFF
TRBV11-2 CASSLVGGDNEQFF
TRBV20-1 CSARRTSGIKQFF
TRBV27 CASSKGQGAYNEQFF
TRBV7-2 CASSSQGNSGELFF
TRBV20-1 CSARVYRGPGSPLHF
TRBV12-3/TRBV12-4 CASSFFAEAFF
TRBV10-3 CAIGDRVGEKLFF